This is a list of T cell receptor beta chains from one sample in a study of T cells after yellow fever vaccination. TCRdb reanalysed the 5' RACE reads using MiXCR and keeps one entry per CDR3 protein. The data contain 500,000 to 650,000 distinct CDR3 sequences, 13% of them singletons. The sample in question was PBMCs, obtained on the day of the yellow fever booster vaccination. Receptors were obtained from a man under 40 who received the YFV17D yellow fever vaccine. The CDR3 runs from the conserved cysteine through the conserved F or W. A D gene is named only where the DNA matches it firmly. Clone size, where shown, is once, few, many, or a class for clones that have expanded.

j_call: TRBJ2-7; d_call: .; v_call: TRBV21-1; clone_size: .; cdr3_aa: CASGHEQYF; cdr3_nt: TGTGCCAGCGGCCACGAGCAGTACTTC
j_call: TRBJ1-5; d_call: TRBD1; v_call: TRBV9; clone_size: .; cdr3_aa: CASSAGRDRGQPQHF; cdr3_nt: TGTGCCAGCAGCGCAGGCCGGGACAGGGGACAGCCCCAGCATTTT
j_call: TRBJ2-3; d_call: TRBD2; v_call: TRBV7-2; clone_size: few; cdr3_aa: CASSERGLQYF; cdr3_nt: TGTGCCAGCAGCGAGCGGGGCTTGCAGTATTTT
j_call: TRBJ2-2; d_call: .; v_call: TRBV6-1; clone_size: few; cdr3_aa: CASKNDRINSERTGELFF; cdr3_nt: TGTGCCAGCAAAAATGACAGGATTAACTCCGAACGGACCGGGGAGCTGTTTTTT
j_call: TRBJ1-3; d_call: .; v_call: TRBV7-2; clone_size: .; cdr3_aa: CASSKQGLYSGNTIYF; cdr3_nt: TGTGCCAGCAGCAAGCAGGGGCTATACTCTGGAAACACCATATATTTT
j_call: TRBJ2-2; d_call: TRBD1; v_call: TRBV19; clone_size: .; cdr3_aa: CASSTRRTGNTGELFF; cdr3_nt: TGTGCCAGTAGTACCCGTAGGACAGGGAACACCGGGGAGCTGTTTTTT
j_call: TRBJ1-2; d_call: TRBD1; v_call: TRBV7-2; clone_size: .; cdr3_aa: CASSLTGTGIYGYTF; cdr3_nt: TGTGCCAGCAGCCTAACCGGGACAGGGATCTATGGCTACACCTTC
j_call: TRBJ1-2; d_call: TRBD1; v_call: TRBV6-2/TRBV6-3; clone_size: many; cdr3_aa: CASRLNRDREANYGYTF; cdr3_nt: TGTGCCAGCAGGCTCAACCGGGACAGGGAAGCTAACTATGGCTACACCTTC
j_call: TRBJ1-1; d_call: .; v_call: TRBV12-3/TRBV12-4; clone_size: many; cdr3_aa: CASSSYRNTEAFF; cdr3_nt: TGTGCCAGCAGTTCCTACAGAAACACTGAAGCTTTCTTT
j_call: TRBJ2-3; d_call: TRBD1; v_call: TRBV5-1; clone_size: .; cdr3_aa: CASSGGTGEDTQYF; cdr3_nt: TGCGCCAGCAGCGGAGGGACAGGGGAAGATACGCAGTATTTT
j_call: TRBJ1-6; d_call: TRBD1; v_call: TRBV12-3/TRBV12-4; clone_size: few; cdr3_aa: CASSLIGTGLTSPLHF; cdr3_nt: TGTGCCAGCAGTTTAATCGGGACAGGGCTTACTTCACCCCTCCACTTT
j_call: TRBJ1-4; d_call: .; v_call: TRBV7-8; clone_size: few; cdr3_aa: CASSAYGGYEKLFF; cdr3_nt: TGTGCCAGCAGCGCCTATGGGGGGTATGAAAAACTGTTTTTT
j_call: TRBJ2-7; d_call: TRBD1; v_call: TRBV29-1; clone_size: few; cdr3_aa: CSVEETGIEQYF; cdr3_nt: TGCAGCGTTGAAGAGACAGGGATCGAGCAGTACTTC
j_call: TRBJ1-2; d_call: .; v_call: TRBV20-1; clone_size: few; cdr3_aa: CSAGGSRYGYTF; cdr3_nt: TGCAGTGCTGGGGGGTCTCGGTATGGCTACACCTTC
j_call: TRBJ2-1; d_call: .; v_call: TRBV7-2; clone_size: .; cdr3_aa: CASSLWVLSHYNEQFF; cdr3_nt: TGTGCCAGCAGCTTATGGGTCTTAAGTCACTACAATGAGCAGTTCTTC
j_call: TRBJ2-3; d_call: TRBD1; v_call: TRBV9; clone_size: .; cdr3_aa: CASSVPRTGRADTQYF; cdr3_nt: TGTGCCAGCAGCGTTCCCCGGACAGGGCGGGCAGATACGCAGTATTTT
j_call: TRBJ1-5; d_call: .; v_call: TRBV6-2/TRBV6-3; clone_size: .; cdr3_aa: CASSYAASGYSNQPQHF; cdr3_nt: TGTGCCAGCAGTTACGCGGCCTCAGGGTATAGCAATCAGCCCCAGCATTTT
j_call: TRBJ2-5; d_call: .; v_call: TRBV12-3/TRBV12-4; clone_size: many; cdr3_aa: CASSIRRLQETQYF; cdr3_nt: TGTGCCAGCAGTATTCGACGGCTCCAAGAGACCCAGTACTTC
j_call: TRBJ2-7; d_call: TRBD2; v_call: TRBV11-2; clone_size: .; cdr3_aa: CASSFKVGLAGGEQYF; cdr3_nt: TGTGCCAGCAGCTTCAAGGTTGGACTAGCGGGAGGCGAGCAGTACTTC
j_call: TRBJ2-3; d_call: .; v_call: TRBV6-5; clone_size: .; cdr3_aa: CASSFSRRLTDTQYF; cdr3_nt: TGTGCCAGCAGTTTTAGTCGGCGACTCACAGATACGCAGTATTTT
j_call: TRBJ2-1; d_call: TRBD2; v_call: TRBV2; clone_size: few; cdr3_aa: CASRAVLAGEVGEQFF; cdr3_nt: TGTGCCAGCAGAGCCGTACTAGCGGGAGAGGTTGGTGAGCAGTTCTTC
j_call: TRBJ2-7; d_call: .; v_call: TRBV28; clone_size: few; cdr3_aa: CASSRRAPSSYEQYF; cdr3_nt: TGTGCCAGCAGCCGCCGGGCCCCCAGCTCCTACGAGCAGTACTTC
j_call: TRBJ2-1; d_call: TRBD2; v_call: TRBV6-2/TRBV6-3; clone_size: few; cdr3_aa: CTSGLGNEQFF; cdr3_nt: TGTACTAGCGGGCTGGGGAATGAGCAGTTCTTC
j_call: TRBJ1-1; d_call: TRBD1; v_call: TRBV7-9; clone_size: .; cdr3_aa: CASSLTGRYTEAFF; cdr3_nt: TGTGCCAGCAGCTTGACAGGGAGGTATACTGAAGCTTTCTTT
j_call: TRBJ1-3; d_call: .; v_call: TRBV5-5; clone_size: few; cdr3_aa: CASSRSTENTIYF; cdr3_nt: TGTGCCAGCAGCCGCTCCACGGAAAACACCATATATTTT
j_call: TRBJ2-5; d_call: .; v_call: TRBV12-3/TRBV12-4; clone_size: .; cdr3_aa: CASSFFSYQETQYF; cdr3_nt: TGTGCCAGCAGTTTTTTTAGTTATCAAGAGACCCAGTACTTC
j_call: TRBJ2-7; d_call: .; v_call: TRBV25-1; clone_size: .; cdr3_aa: CASSDGRLYEQYF; cdr3_nt: TGTGCCAGCAGTGATGGACGGCTATACGAGCAGTACTTC
j_call: TRBJ1-1; d_call: TRBD1; v_call: TRBV7-9; clone_size: many; cdr3_aa: CASSVTGDRVKAFF; cdr3_nt: TGTGCCAGCAGCGTTACGGGGGACAGGGTGAAGGCTTTCTTT
j_call: TRBJ2-1; d_call: .; v_call: TRBV5-5; clone_size: many; cdr3_aa: CASSFERYEQFF; cdr3_nt: TGTGCCAGCAGCTTTGAAAGATATGAGCAGTTCTTC
j_call: TRBJ2-2; d_call: .; v_call: TRBV27; clone_size: .; cdr3_aa: CASAPAENTGELFF; cdr3_nt: TGTGCCAGCGCCCCAGCAGAGAACACCGGGGAGCTGTTTTTT
j_call: TRBJ2-1; d_call: TRBD2; v_call: TRBV10-2; clone_size: few; cdr3_aa: CASSPPLSGGYNEQFF; cdr3_nt: TGCGCCAGCAGCCCTCCACTTAGCGGGGGCTACAATGAGCAGTTCTTC
j_call: TRBJ2-3; d_call: .; v_call: TRBV30; clone_size: few; cdr3_aa: CAWTRASTDTQYF; cdr3_nt: TGTGCCTGGACCAGGGCAAGCACAGATACGCAGTATTTT
j_call: TRBJ2-2; d_call: .; v_call: TRBV6-5; clone_size: many; cdr3_aa: CASSYSSPGELFF; cdr3_nt: TGTGCCAGCAGTTACTCGAGCCCCGGGGAGCTGTTTTTT
j_call: TRBJ1-1; d_call: .; v_call: TRBV28; clone_size: few; cdr3_aa: CASGLQVGANTEAFF; cdr3_nt: TGTGCCAGCGGCCTACAGGTTGGGGCCAACACTGAAGCTTTCTTT
j_call: TRBJ2-1; d_call: TRBD2; v_call: TRBV7-2; clone_size: .; cdr3_aa: CASSDGLAGSNEQFF; cdr3_nt: TGTGCCAGCAGCGACGGACTAGCGGGAAGTAATGAGCAGTTCTTC
j_call: TRBJ1-1; d_call: TRBD1; v_call: TRBV19; clone_size: few; cdr3_aa: CASSIRDRAWNTEAFF; cdr3_nt: TGTGCCAGTAGTATAAGGGACAGGGCTTGGAACACTGAAGCTTTCTTT
j_call: TRBJ2-3; d_call: .; v_call: TRBV30; clone_size: .; cdr3_aa: CAWTELITDTQYF; cdr3_nt: TGTGCCTGGACCGAACTTATCACAGATACGCAGTATTTT
j_call: TRBJ2-5; d_call: .; v_call: TRBV4-3; clone_size: .; cdr3_aa: CASSQDTSLTGTQYF; cdr3_nt: TGCGCCAGCAGCCAAGACACTAGCTTGACGGGGACCCAGTACTTC
j_call: TRBJ2-5; d_call: .; v_call: TRBV7-2; clone_size: .; cdr3_aa: CASSSSWTQYF; cdr3_nt: TGTGCCAGCAGCTCTTCGTGGACCCAGTACTTC
j_call: TRBJ2-2; d_call: .; v_call: TRBV29-1; clone_size: .; cdr3_aa: CSVERDMNTGELFF; cdr3_nt: TGCAGCGTTGAAAGGGACATGAACACCGGGGAGCTGTTTTTT
j_call: TRBJ1-6; d_call: TRBD1; v_call: TRBV6-1; clone_size: .; cdr3_aa: CASSPRDRGSHSPLHF; cdr3_nt: TGTGCCAGCAGTCCCCGGGACAGGGGATCACATTCACCCCTCCACTTT
j_call: TRBJ2-3; d_call: TRBD2; v_call: TRBV27; clone_size: .; cdr3_aa: CASSLLAGGRDTQYF; cdr3_nt: TGTGCCAGCAGTTTACTAGCGGGAGGGAGAGATACGCAGTATTTT
j_call: TRBJ2-3; d_call: .; v_call: TRBV12-3/TRBV12-4; clone_size: few; cdr3_aa: CASTFPGTPSQYF; cdr3_nt: TGTGCCAGCACTTTCCCGGGGACCCCTTCGCAGTATTTT
j_call: TRBJ2-7; d_call: TRBD1; v_call: TRBV9; clone_size: .; cdr3_aa: CASSAGTGSTYEQYF; cdr3_nt: TGTGCCAGCAGCGCGGGGACAGGGTCGACCTACGAGCAGTACTTC
j_call: TRBJ1-6; d_call: TRBD1; v_call: TRBV20-1; clone_size: .; cdr3_aa: CSARDPGGYNSPLHF; cdr3_nt: TGCAGTGCTAGAGATCCAGGGGGCTATAATTCACCCCTCCACTTT
j_call: TRBJ1-2; d_call: TRBD1; v_call: TRBV10-3; clone_size: many; cdr3_aa: CAANTGQGFYGYTF; cdr3_nt: TGTGCCGCGAATACGGGACAGGGGTTCTATGGCTACACCTTC
j_call: TRBJ2-5; d_call: TRBD1; v_call: TRBV29-1; clone_size: .; cdr3_aa: CSGGQGPRQEETQYF; cdr3_nt: TGCAGCGGCGGACAGGGTCCCCGACAGGAAGAGACCCAGTACTTC
j_call: TRBJ2-7; d_call: .; v_call: TRBV20-1; clone_size: few; cdr3_aa: CSASDGPSYEQYF; cdr3_nt: TGCAGTGCTAGCGACGGACCCTCCTACGAGCAGTACTTC
j_call: TRBJ2-1; d_call: TRBD2; v_call: TRBV4-2; clone_size: .; cdr3_aa: CASSQGSGRVNNEQFF; cdr3_nt: TGTGCCAGCAGCCAAGGCTCCGGGAGGGTGAACAATGAGCAGTTCTTC
j_call: TRBJ2-7; d_call: .; v_call: TRBV10-1; clone_size: .; cdr3_aa: CASSESMGKASYEQYF; cdr3_nt: TGCGCCAGCAGTGAGTCTATGGGGAAAGCCTCCTACGAGCAGTACTTC
j_call: TRBJ2-1; d_call: .; v_call: TRBV11-2; clone_size: .; cdr3_aa: CASSLGRSVYNEQFF; cdr3_nt: TGTGCCAGCAGCTTAGGGAGATCCGTATACAATGAGCAGTTCTTC
j_call: TRBJ2-2; d_call: TRBD1; v_call: TRBV6-1; clone_size: .; cdr3_aa: CASSTGWDSRFDNTGELFF; cdr3_nt: TGTGCCAGCAGTACGGGATGGGACAGTCGTTTTGACAACACCGGGGAGCTGTTTTTT
j_call: TRBJ2-1; d_call: TRBD2; v_call: TRBV24-1; clone_size: few; cdr3_aa: CATSDSSGRSRRNEQFF; cdr3_nt: TGTGCCACCAGTGATTCTAGCGGGAGATCACGGCGGAATGAGCAGTTCTTC
j_call: TRBJ2-3; d_call: TRBD2; v_call: TRBV18; clone_size: few; cdr3_aa: CASSPRAGGPTDTQYF; cdr3_nt: TGTGCCAGCTCACCAAGGGCGGGAGGGCCGACAGATACGCAGTATTTT